Reported below is one TCR beta chain. Its antigen is not yet known. No quality values exist for individual bases; no much larger clone is one base distant. The data derive from a study of blood T cell repertoires in COVID-19 (dated by TCRdb to 2020 to 2022). For the wider study: Samples from collaborators originated in the United States, Italy and Spain and spanned both the acute and convalescent phases of COVID-19. Where HLA class I and class II types were available, the types were taken from metadata supplied by the sample provider, not from assay-based typing. Sample metadata almost always included a de-identified subject ID, COVID-19 status, age in years and sex. The repertoires were released in a freely available public database intended as a resource for research on the immune response to SARS-CoV-2. The samples were drawn from two sources: the first 160 participants of the ongoing ImmuneRACE study, and 950 to 1,500 subjects contributed by 6 global collaborators. The prospective study material was composed of cDNA or gDNA derived from T cells, B-cell-depleted T cells, or PBMCs. The dataset comprised deeply sampled blood TCRbeta repertoires from subjects exposed to, actively infected with, or recovered from COVID-19.

Whole blood was collected in K2EDTA tubes by collaborating institutions according to the institutions' own protocols. Collaborator samples were shipped for TCRbeta analysis as frozen whole blood, isolated PBMCs, or DNA extracted from either sample type. TCRbeta CDR3 regions were amplified from genomic DNA by means of the immunoSEQ Assay, a bias-controlled multiplex PCR. The paper's processing steps were these. The number of nucleated cells in each sample was estimated by amplification of reference gene primers within the assay. To quantify the absolute abundance of each unique TCRbeta CDR3 rearrangement, sequence reads were collapsed and filtered. For each sample, productive Simpson clonality was calculated as the square root of Simpson's diversity index across productive rearrangements. What TCRdb holds here is the immuneACCESS table cut down to in-frame rearrangements. Part of the clones is not present; checked against another copy, under half of the missing clones reflect an unresolved V gene, and the others are unexplained. From that table come the V and J calls and clone size; the DNA was used to work out D and trimming. The sample table contains about 140,000 clones; only one count was recorded for roughly 90% of them. The ten largest make up 10% of the sample.

V is cut back by 5 bases and J by 2 bases, with 9 bases in the junction unmatched. Based on the germline V gene, the CDR1 and CDR2 sequences are MNHEY and SVGEGT. From cysteine to phenylalanine, the CDR3 is 18 amino acids long. The DNA shown is the 54-base CDR3, in frame from base 1. What the work shows at the level of the full study, not this receptor alone: The quantity of clinical and demographic metadata differed by source and by participant and was supplied without curation.

This TCR came from a man in his forties or fifties with active or convalescent COVID-19. The chain was built from TRBV6-2 or TRBV6-3 and TRBJ2-6; 10 junctional bases match TRBD1. Sample: peripheral blood. The encoded CDR3 is CASSGLGQGRAGANVLTF. The nucleotide sequence is TGTGCCAGCAGTGGTTTGGGACAGGGGCGAGCTGGGGCCAACGTCCTGACTTTC.